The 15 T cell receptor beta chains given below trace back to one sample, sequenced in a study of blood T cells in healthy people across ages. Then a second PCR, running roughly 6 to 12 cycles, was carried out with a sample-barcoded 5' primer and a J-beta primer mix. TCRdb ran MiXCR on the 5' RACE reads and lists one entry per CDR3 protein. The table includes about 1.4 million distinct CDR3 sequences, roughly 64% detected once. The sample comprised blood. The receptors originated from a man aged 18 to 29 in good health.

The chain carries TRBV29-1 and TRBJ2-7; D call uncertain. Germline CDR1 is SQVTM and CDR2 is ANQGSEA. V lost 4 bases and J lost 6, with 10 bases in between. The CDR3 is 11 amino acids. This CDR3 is CSVVSHPEQYF. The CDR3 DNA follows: TGCAGCGTTGTAAGCCACCCCGAGCAGTACTTC.

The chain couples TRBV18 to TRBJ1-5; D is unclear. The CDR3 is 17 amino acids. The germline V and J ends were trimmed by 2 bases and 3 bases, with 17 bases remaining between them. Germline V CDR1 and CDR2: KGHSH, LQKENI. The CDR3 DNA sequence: TGTGCCAGCTCACCAGGGATGTACAGATCAAACAATCAGCCCCAGCATTTT. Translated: CASSPGMYRSNNQPQHF.

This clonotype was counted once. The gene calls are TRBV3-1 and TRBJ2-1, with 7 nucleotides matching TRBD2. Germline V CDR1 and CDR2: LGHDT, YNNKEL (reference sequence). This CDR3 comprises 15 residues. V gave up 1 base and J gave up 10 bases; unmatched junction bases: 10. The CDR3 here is CASSQATSRIGEQFF. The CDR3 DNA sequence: TGTGCCAGCAGCCAAGCGACTAGCCGGATAGGGGAGCAGTTCTTC.

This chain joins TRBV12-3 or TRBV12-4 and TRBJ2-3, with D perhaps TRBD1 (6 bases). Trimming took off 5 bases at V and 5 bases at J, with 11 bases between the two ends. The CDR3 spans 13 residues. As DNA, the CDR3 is TGTGCCAGCAGTCCAGGGGCGGGAGATACGCAGTATTTT. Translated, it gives CASSPGAGDTQYF.

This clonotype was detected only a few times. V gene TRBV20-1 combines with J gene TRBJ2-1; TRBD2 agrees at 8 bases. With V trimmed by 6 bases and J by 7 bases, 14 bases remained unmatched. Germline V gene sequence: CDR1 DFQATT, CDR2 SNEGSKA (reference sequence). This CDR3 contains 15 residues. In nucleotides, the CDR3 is TGCAGTGCGCATGATCGGGGGGGCGGTGTGAATGAGCAGTTCTTC. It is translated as CSAHDRGGGVNEQFF.

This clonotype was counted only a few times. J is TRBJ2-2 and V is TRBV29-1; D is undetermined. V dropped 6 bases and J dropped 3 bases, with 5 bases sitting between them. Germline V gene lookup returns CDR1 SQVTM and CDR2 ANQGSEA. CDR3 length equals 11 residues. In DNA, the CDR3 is TGCAGCGTGCTAGACACCGGGGAGCTGTTTTTT. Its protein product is CSVLDTGELFF.

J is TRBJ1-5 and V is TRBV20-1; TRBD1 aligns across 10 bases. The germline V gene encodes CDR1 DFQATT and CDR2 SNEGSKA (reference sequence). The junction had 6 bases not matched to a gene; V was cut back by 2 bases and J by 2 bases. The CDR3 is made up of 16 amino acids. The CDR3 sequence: CSARIRQGAGNQPQHF. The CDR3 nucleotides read TGCAGTGCTAGAATCAGACAGGGGGCAGGCAATCAGCCCCAGCATTTT.

The CDR3 protein is CATIQPDGGNEQFF. The CDR3 DNA sequence: TGTGCCACTATCCAACCCGACGGAGGCAATGAGCAGTTCTTC. This chain joins TRBV6-2 or TRBV6-3 and TRBJ2-1, with D maybe TRBD2 (5 bases). CDR1 is MNHEY and CDR2 is SVGEGT in the germline V gene. Trimming stripped 10 bases from V and 6 bases from J, with 19 bases between. This CDR3 is 14 amino acids long.

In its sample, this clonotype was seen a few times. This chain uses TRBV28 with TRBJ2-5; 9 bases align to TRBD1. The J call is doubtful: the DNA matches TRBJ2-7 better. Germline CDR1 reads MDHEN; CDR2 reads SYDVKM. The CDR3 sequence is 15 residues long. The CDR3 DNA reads TGTGCCAGCAGTTACCGGGACAGGGTAATCAACGAGCAGTACTTC. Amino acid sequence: CASSYRDRVINEQYF.

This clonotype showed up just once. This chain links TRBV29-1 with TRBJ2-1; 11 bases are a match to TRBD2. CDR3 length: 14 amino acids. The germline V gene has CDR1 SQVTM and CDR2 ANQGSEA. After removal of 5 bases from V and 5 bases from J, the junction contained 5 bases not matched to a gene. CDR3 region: CSVSGTSGNNEQFF. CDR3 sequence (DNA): TGCAGCGTTTCTGGGACTAGCGGAAACAATGAGCAGTTCTTC.

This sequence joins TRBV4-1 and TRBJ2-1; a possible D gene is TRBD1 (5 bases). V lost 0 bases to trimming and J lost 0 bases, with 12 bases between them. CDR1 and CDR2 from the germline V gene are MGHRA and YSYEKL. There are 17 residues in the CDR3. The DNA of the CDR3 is TGCGCCAGCAGCCAAGAATGGGGCCTGAGCTCCTACAATGAGCAGTTCTTC. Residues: CASSQEWGLSSYNEQFF.

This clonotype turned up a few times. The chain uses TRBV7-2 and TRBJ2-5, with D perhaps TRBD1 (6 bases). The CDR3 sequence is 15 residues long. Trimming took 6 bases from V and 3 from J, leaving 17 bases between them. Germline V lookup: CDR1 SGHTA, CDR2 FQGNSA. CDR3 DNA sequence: TGTGCCAGCAGTCCGACAGGTCTCATTAAAGAGACCCAGTACTTC. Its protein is CASSPTGLIKETQYF.

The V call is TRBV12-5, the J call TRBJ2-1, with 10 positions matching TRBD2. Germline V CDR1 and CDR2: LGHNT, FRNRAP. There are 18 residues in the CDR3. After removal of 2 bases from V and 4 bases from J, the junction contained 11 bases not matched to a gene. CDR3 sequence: CASGLSTASGRLYNEQFF. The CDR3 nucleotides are TGTGCTAGTGGTTTGAGCACGGCTAGCGGGAGATTATACAATGAGCAGTTCTTC.

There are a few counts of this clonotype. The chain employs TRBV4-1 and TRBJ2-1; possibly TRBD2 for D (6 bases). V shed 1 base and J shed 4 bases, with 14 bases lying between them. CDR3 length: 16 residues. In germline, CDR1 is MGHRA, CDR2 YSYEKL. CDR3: CASSQGPGLLYNEQFF. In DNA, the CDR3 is TGCGCCAGCAGCCAAGGCCCGGGACTCCTATACAATGAGCAGTTCTTC.

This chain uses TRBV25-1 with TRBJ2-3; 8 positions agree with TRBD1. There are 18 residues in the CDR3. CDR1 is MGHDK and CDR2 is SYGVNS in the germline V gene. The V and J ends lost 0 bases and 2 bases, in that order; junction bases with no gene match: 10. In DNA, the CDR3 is TGTGCCAGCAGTGAATATTCGGGGACAGGACTTTACACAGATACGCAGTATTTT. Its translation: CASSEYSGTGLYTDTQYF. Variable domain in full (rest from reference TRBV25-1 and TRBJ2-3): EADIYQTPRYLVIGTGKKITLECSQTMGHDKMYWYQQDPGMELHLIHYSYGVNSTEKGDLSSESTVSRIRTEHFPLTLESARPSHTSQYLCASSEYSGTGLYTDTQYFGPGTRLTVL.